The T cell receptor (beta chain) described here comes from a study of Tregs in tolerant kidney transplant recipients. V lost 7 bases and J lost 0, with 13 bases in between. Per the germline V gene, CDR1 is MDHEN and CDR2 is SYDVKM. CDR3 size: 16 residues. General study results and limits: Validation in larger populations is needed because few patients were studied. Donor-specific Treg expansion exceeded global Treg expansion in tolerant patients, suggesting antigen drive. For some patients, primers changed over time, blocking nucleotide-level comparison.

Assay used: immunoSEQ multiplex PCR; TCRdb lists only in-frame clones, some missing. The sample lists 90,000 to 130,000 clones, 85% to 90% occurring once. To note about this clone: No antigen is known for it.

Unstimulated Tregs (CD4+CD25+CD127-) and CD4+CD25- non-Tregs were sorted from PBMCs. Sample: CD4+ T cells from blood, taken before the transplant. This clonotype originated in a human donor who received a combined kidney and bone marrow transplant. The rearrangement uses TRBV28 and TRBJ2-6; tentatively, D is TRBD2 (6 bases). CDR3 DNA sequence: TGTGCCAGCAACCGCGGGGTCCCCTCTGGGGCCAACGTCCTGACTTTC. Translated, it gives CASNRGVPSGANVLTF.